Shown below are 12 T cell receptor beta chains from a single sample sequenced in a study of blood T cell repertoires in COVID-19. Clones were read by immunoSEQ multiplex PCR, and TCRdb kept only the in-frame ones, dropping some. The sample gives 200,000 or so clones, almost 85% of which show up once; around 6.9% is in the top ten. The sample was peripheral blood. All receptors come from a human donor with acute or convalescent COVID-19. The donor label of this sample is uncertain.

The rearrangement joins TRBV27 to TRBJ2-7; 7 bases fit TRBD1. Germline lookup yields CDR1 MNHEY and CDR2 SMNVEV (reference sequence). V lost 5 bases to trimming and J lost 1 base; unmatched junction nucleotides: 8. The CDR3 is made up of 15 amino acids. CDR3 in amino acids: CASSVTGVASYEQYF. The CDR3 DNA sequence: TGTGCCAGCAGTGTTACAGGGGTTGCTTCCTACGAGCAGTACTTC.

The V gene is TRBV4-2, the J gene TRBJ2-3, with 8 bases fitting TRBD2. Trimming removed 0 bases from V and 2 bases from J; junction bases left unmatched: 4. CDR3 length: 16 amino acids. From germline, CDR1 is LGHNA and CDR2 YNFKEQ. The CDR3 coding sequence is TGTGCCAGCAGCCAAGACTCTAGCGGGTACACAGATACGCAGTATTTT. Residues: CASSQDSSGYTDTQYF.

This chain joins TRBV13 and TRBJ1-3; 7 positions match TRBD1. The germline CDR1 and CDR2 sequences are PRHDT and FYEKMQ (reference sequence). After removal of 3 bases from V and 3 bases from J, the junction contained 5 bases not matched to a gene. The CDR3 contains 15 residues. The CDR3 is CASSFSGGRGNTIYF. The CDR3 DNA follows: TGTGCCAGCAGCTTTTCAGGGGGACGTGGAAACACCATATATTTT.

This clone showed up just a few times. This chain links TRBV5-1 with TRBJ2-7, with D possibly matching TRBD2 (5 bases). Germline V CDR1 and CDR2: SGHRS, YFSETQ. V was shortened by 0 bases and J by 0 bases, with 7 bases between the two germline ends. This CDR3 spans 14 amino acids. CDR3 region: CASSLAEGSYEQYF. CDR3 DNA: TGCGCCAGCAGCTTGGCCGAGGGCTCCTACGAGCAGTACTTC.

In the case of this clone: Other DNA sequences from this sample encode an identical CDR3 as well. The chain uses TRBV19 and TRBJ1-2; 7 bases match TRBD1. This CDR3 has 14 residues. The V segment lost 5 bases and the J segment 0 bases; nucleotides outside the gene matches: 3. CDR1 and CDR2 from the germline V gene are LNHDA and SQIVND (reference sequence). In nucleotides, the CDR3 is TGTGCCAGTAGTCGGACAGGTTCTAACTATGGCTACACCTTC. This encodes CASSRTGSNYGYTF.

This clone showed up just a few times. V and J are TRBV6-6 and TRBJ2-1; the match to TRBD2 covers 11 bases. The CDR3 consists of 16 residues. With 3 bases clipped from V and 8 bases from J, the junction kept 9 bases outside the gene matches. CDR1 and CDR2 (germline): MNHNY, SVGAGI (reference sequence). CDR3 in DNA: TGTGCCAGCAGTTATTTAGCGGGAGGGCCGGGGGATGAGCAGTTCTTC. Translation gives CASSYLAGGPGDEQFF.

The CDR3 loop is CASSYHSGSAYEQYF. DNA of the CDR3: TGTGCCAGCAGTTACCATAGCGGGAGTGCCTACGAGCAGTACTTC. The chain employs TRBV6-5 and TRBJ2-7; 9 positions agree with TRBD2. The germline CDR1 and CDR2 sequences are MNHEY and SVGAGI. The CDR3 totals 15 residues. Trimming at V came to 2 bases and at J to 2 bases, leaving 4 bases not matched to a gene.

The genes are TRBV6-2 or TRBV6-3 and TRBJ1-4, with a weak D call TRBD1 (6 bases). The ends were cut back, 4 bases at V and 1 base at J, with 7 bases in the middle. The CDR3 totals 14 residues. Germline V CDR1 and CDR2: MNHEY, SVGEGT. CDR3 in amino acids: CASSSQGTNEKLFF. CDR3 DNA: TGTGCCAGCAGTTCACAGGGAACTAATGAAAAACTGTTTTTT.

The V call is TRBV28, the J call TRBJ1-5; D remains unclear. Germline V gene sequence: CDR1 MDHEN, CDR2 SYDVKM. This CDR3 contains 14 residues. V dropped 2 bases and J dropped 4 bases, with 9 bases sitting between them. Here the CDR3 reads CASSLSLWNQPQHF. The CDR3, as DNA: TGTGCCAGCAGTTTAAGCCTGTGGAATCAGCCCCAGCATTTT.

This clone was counted once. This sequence joins TRBV7-3 and TRBJ2-7; 10 bases agree with TRBD2. Losses at the gene ends were 1 base for V and 5 bases for J; bases not matched to a gene: 5. In germline, CDR1 is SGHTA, CDR2 FQGTGA. The CDR3 is 15 amino acids. DNA for the CDR3: TGTGCCAGCAGCTTAATAGCGGGAGGCCCCCACGAGCAGTACTTC. As protein: CASSLIAGGPHEQYF.

This chain links TRBV3-1 (or the pseudogene TRBV3-2) with TRBJ2-1; TRBD2 might be the D (6 bases). Germline CDR1 LGHDT, CDR2 YNNKEL (reference sequence). Trimming took off 0 bases at V and 5 bases at J, with 14 bases between the two ends. This CDR3 is 16 amino acids long. Here the CDR3 reads CASSQESLARHNEQFF. DNA for the CDR3: TGTGCCAGCAGCCAAGAGTCACTAGCACGACACAATGAGCAGTTCTTC.

The V and J genes are TRBV5-4 and TRBJ1-2; perhaps TRBD1 as D (6 bases). The CDR3 is 14 residues long. V lost 4 bases and J 4 bases, leaving 14 bases between the germline ends. Germline-derived CDR1 and CDR2 are SGHNT and YYREEE (reference sequence). CDR3 sequence (DNA): TGTGCCAGCAGCCCTGACAGGAACGTCTATGGCTACACCTTC. It encodes CASSPDRNVYGYTF.